The rows below give T cell receptor beta chains drawn from one sample of a study of blood T cells in healthy people across ages. TCRdb fed the 5' RACE reads into MiXCR, producing one record per CDR3 protein. The table includes 450,000 to 600,000 distinct CDR3 sequences, around a quarter detected once. The same data also went into a second study, on T cells of mothers and their children.

Sequencing was carried out using blood. Receptor source: a boy aged 2 to 9 in good health. Each CDR3 is given without its conserved first and last residue. Clone size is shown for a subset of rows, as once, few, many or a class of expanded clone.

>TRBV4-1|TRBJ2-1|.
ASSLSGSSYNQQF
>TRBV5-1|TRBJ2-7|.
ASGLEGQAGTYEQY
>TRBV20-1|TRBJ2-2|.
SAKSRDRPNTGELF
>TRBV4-2|TRBJ1-4|.
ASSQDHGNREKLF
>TRBV15|TRBJ1-1|few
ATSRDQGSTEAF
>TRBV27|TRBJ1-5|.
ASSTPGQEASYQPQH
>TRBV2|TRBJ2-7|.
ASTQNAYEQY
>TRBV14|TRBJ2-7|.
ASSLVPGRIYEQY
>TRBV27|TRBJ1-2|few
ASGDGFNYGYT
>TRBV6-2/TRBV6-3|TRBJ2-5|.
ASTKGAEETQY
>TRBV15|TRBJ2-2|.
ATSARYLAGVGTGELF
>TRBV28|TRBJ2-5|.
ASSLIWGAVETQY
>TRBV3-1|TRBJ1-2|few
ASSQDLIGGYGYT
>TRBV24-1|TRBJ2-3|.
ATSDPGTGEDTQY
>TRBV29-1|TRBJ2-1|.
SVAALGGHPDNEQF
>TRBV3-1|TRBJ1-2|few
ASSQGTGANYGYT
>TRBV29-1|TRBJ1-1|.
SVEEDGTEAL
>TRBV11-2|TRBJ2-2|many
ASSLPGNTGELF
>TRBV5-1|TRBJ2-7|many
ASSLSGRPDYEQY
>TRBV6-6|TRBJ1-1|.
ATRQGVGTEAF
>TRBV12-3/TRBV12-4|.|few
ASSLKWGAYEQY
>TRBV9|TRBJ2-5|.
ASSPREVGQETQY
>TRBV18|TRBJ2-7|.
ASSPGGGLADSYEQY
>TRBV12-3/TRBV12-4|TRBJ2-3|few
ASSLSPLAGGNTQY
>TRBV5-1|TRBJ1-4|.
ASSSSNEKLF
>TRBV7-9|TRBJ1-3|few
ASSLARLGQAIRSTIY
>TRBV3-1|.|.
ASSPRRGKPYNEQF
>TRBV5-1|TRBJ2-5|.
ASSDYTEYQETQY
>TRBV6-6|TRBJ1-4|.
ASSYRAGKGEKLF
>TRBV5-1|TRBJ2-7|.
ASSLASTSGSDITYEQY
>TRBV7-9|TRBJ2-7|.
ASSKTGGGYEQY
>TRBV29-1|TRBJ2-4|.
SVGSWGAKNIQY
>TRBV7-9|TRBJ2-7|.
ASSTRTGKAYEQY
>TRBV12-3/TRBV12-4|TRBJ2-5|few
ASSPLPGHRGKTQY
>TRBV29-1|.|few
SVESGDGEGQF
>TRBV20-1|TRBJ2-5|few
SASGQETQY
>TRBV28|TRBJ2-1|many
ASRRTSGSYNEQF
>TRBV5-1|TRBJ1-1|.
ASSLRQQNTEAF
>TRBV4-1|TRBJ2-5|.
ASSRTSGRGWETQY